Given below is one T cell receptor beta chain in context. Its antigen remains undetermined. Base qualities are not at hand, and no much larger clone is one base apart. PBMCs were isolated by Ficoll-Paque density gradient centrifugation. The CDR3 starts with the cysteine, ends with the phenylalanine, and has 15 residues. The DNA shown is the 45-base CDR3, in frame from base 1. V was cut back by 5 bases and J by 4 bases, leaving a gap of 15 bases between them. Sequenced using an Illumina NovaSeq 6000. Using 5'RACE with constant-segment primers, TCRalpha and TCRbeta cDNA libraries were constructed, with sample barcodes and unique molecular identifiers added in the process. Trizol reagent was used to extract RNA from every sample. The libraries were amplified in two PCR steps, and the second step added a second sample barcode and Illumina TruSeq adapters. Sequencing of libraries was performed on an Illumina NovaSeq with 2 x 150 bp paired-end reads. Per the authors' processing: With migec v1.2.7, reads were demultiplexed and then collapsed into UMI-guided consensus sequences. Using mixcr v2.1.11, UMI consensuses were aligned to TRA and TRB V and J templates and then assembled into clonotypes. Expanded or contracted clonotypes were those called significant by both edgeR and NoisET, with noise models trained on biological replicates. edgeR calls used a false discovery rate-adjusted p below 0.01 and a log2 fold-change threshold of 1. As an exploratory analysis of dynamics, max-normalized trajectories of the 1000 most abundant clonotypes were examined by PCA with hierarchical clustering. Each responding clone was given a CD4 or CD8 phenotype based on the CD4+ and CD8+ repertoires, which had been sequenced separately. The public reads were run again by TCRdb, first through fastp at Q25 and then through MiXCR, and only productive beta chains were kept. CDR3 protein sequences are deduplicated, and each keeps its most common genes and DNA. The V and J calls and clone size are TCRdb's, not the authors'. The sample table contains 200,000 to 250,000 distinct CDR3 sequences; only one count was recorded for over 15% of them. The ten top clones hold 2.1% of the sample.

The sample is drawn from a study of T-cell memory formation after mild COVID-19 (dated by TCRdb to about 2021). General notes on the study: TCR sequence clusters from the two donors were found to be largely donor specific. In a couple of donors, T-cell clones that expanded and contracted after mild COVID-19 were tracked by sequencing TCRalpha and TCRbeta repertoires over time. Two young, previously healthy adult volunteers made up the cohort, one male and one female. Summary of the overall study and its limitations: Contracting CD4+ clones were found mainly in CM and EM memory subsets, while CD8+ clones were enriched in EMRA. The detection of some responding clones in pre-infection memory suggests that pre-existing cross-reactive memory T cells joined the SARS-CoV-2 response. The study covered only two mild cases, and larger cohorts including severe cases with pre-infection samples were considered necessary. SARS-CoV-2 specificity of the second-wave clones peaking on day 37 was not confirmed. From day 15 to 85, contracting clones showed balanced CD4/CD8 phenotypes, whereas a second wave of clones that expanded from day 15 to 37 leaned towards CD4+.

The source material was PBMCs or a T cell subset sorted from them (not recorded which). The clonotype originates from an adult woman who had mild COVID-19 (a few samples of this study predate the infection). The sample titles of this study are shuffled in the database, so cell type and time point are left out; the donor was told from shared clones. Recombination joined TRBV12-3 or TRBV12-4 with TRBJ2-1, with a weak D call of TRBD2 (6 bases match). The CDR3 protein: CASSPPGRGYNEQFF. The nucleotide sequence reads TGTGCCAGCAGTCCACCGGGACGGGGGTACAATGAGCAGTTCTTC.